The rows below give T cell receptor beta chains drawn from one sample of a study of CD4 and CD8 cells across lung adenocarcinoma regions. Using its own MiXCR run on the PCR reads, TCRdb lists one record per CDR3 protein. Found here are tens of thousands of distinct CDR3 sequences, roughly half of them singletons; the top ten hold 25% to 30%. Sequenced sample: CD8+ T cells from the center of a lung tumor. Receptors originate from a female donor with lung adenocarcinoma. The CD4 and CD8 labels of this study may be unreliable. The CDR3 runs from the conserved cysteine through the conserved F or W. A D gene is named only where the DNA matches it firmly. Not all rows give a size; the values are once, few, many and, for expanded clones, a class.

abundance: NA; v_gene: TRBV27; d_gene: NA; j_gene: TRBJ2-6; CDR3nt: TGTGCCAGCATGCAGGGGCTAGGAGCCACAGATATTCAGTACTTT; CDR3aa: CASMQGLGATDIQYF
abundance: many; v_gene: TRBV12-3/TRBV12-4; d_gene: TRBD2; j_gene: TRBJ2-5; CDR3nt: TGTGCCAGCAGAGTAGAGGGACTAGAGGGTGAGACCCAGTACTTC; CDR3aa: CASRVEGLEGETQYF
abundance: many; v_gene: TRBV6-5; d_gene: TRBD2; j_gene: TRBJ2-5; CDR3nt: TGTGCCAGCAGTTCCCCCACTTTCGCTAGCGGAGATCAAGAGACCCAGTACTTC; CDR3aa: CASSSPTFASGDQETQYF
abundance: NA; v_gene: TRBV3-1; d_gene: TRBD2; j_gene: TRBJ2-1; CDR3nt: TGTGCCAGCAGCCAAGGGGTCGGGAGGGCCAGGAATGAGCAGTTCTTC; CDR3aa: CASSQGVGRARNEQFF
abundance: NA; v_gene: TRBV5-1; d_gene: TRBD2; j_gene: TRBJ2-1; CDR3nt: TGCGCCAGCAGCGGGACTAGCGGGGGCTCCTACAATGAGCAGTTCTTC; CDR3aa: CASSGTSGGSYNEQFF
abundance: NA; v_gene: TRBV27; d_gene: TRBD1; j_gene: TRBJ2-5; CDR3nt: TGTGCCAGCAGTCCCCGAAGGACAGGGATCGGGCAGGAGACCCAGTACTTC; CDR3aa: CASSPRRTGIGQETQYF
abundance: NA; v_gene: TRBV4-1; d_gene: TRBD1; j_gene: TRBJ1-2; CDR3nt: TGCGCCAGCAGCCAAGGCGGGACAGGGCGCTATGGCTACACCTTC; CDR3aa: CASSQGGTGRYGYTF
abundance: NA; v_gene: TRBV6-1; d_gene: NA; j_gene: TRBJ1-4; CDR3nt: TGTGCCAGCAGTGAATGGGCGAACAGGGTTCAAAAACTGTTTTTT; CDR3aa: CASSEWANRVQKLFF
abundance: once; v_gene: TRBV25-1; d_gene: NA; j_gene: TRBJ2-3; CDR3nt: TGTGCCAGCAGTGAATTTCCTGGAGCAGCCGATGATACGCAGTATTTT; CDR3aa: CASSEFPGAADDTQYF
abundance: many; v_gene: TRBV10-3; d_gene: NA; j_gene: TRBJ2-7; CDR3nt: TGTGCCATCAGTGAGGCGGCCTACGAGCAGTACTTC; CDR3aa: CAISEAAYEQYF
abundance: NA; v_gene: TRBV3-1; d_gene: NA; j_gene: TRBJ2-6; CDR3nt: TGTGCCAGCAGCCAAGGGGGGGCCAACGTCCTGACTTTC; CDR3aa: CASSQGGANVLTF
abundance: NA; v_gene: TRBV27; d_gene: NA; j_gene: TRBJ2-7; CDR3nt: TGTGCCAGCGGTCCTACAGATATGCAGTACTTC; CDR3aa: CASGPTDMQYF
abundance: few; v_gene: TRBV10-3; d_gene: TRBD2; j_gene: TRBJ2-3; CDR3nt: TGTGCCATCAGTGAGGGAGCGGGAGGGGTAGAGACGCAGTATTTC; CDR3aa: CAISEGAGGVETQYF
abundance: NA; v_gene: TRBV6-1; d_gene: NA; j_gene: TRBJ2-3; CDR3nt: TGTGCCAGCAACCCAGGGGTTGGGGACACAGATACGCAGTATTTT; CDR3aa: CASNPGVGDTDTQYF
abundance: NA; v_gene: TRBV6-1; d_gene: TRBD2; j_gene: TRBJ2-1; CDR3nt: TGTGCCAGCAGTGAATCTTGGCGGGGGGGCAACAATGAGCAGTTCTTC; CDR3aa: CASSESWRGGNNEQFF
abundance: medium-sized; v_gene: TRBV7-2; d_gene: NA; j_gene: TRBJ2-1; CDR3nt: TGTGCCAGCAGCTTAGCCAGCTACAATGAGCAGTTCTTC; CDR3aa: CASSLASYNEQFF
abundance: NA; v_gene: TRBV5-1; d_gene: TRBD2; j_gene: TRBJ2-3; CDR3nt: TGCGCCAGCAGCTTGGGGACTAGCAAGACGACAGATACGCAGTATTTT; CDR3aa: CASSLGTSKTTDTQYF
abundance: NA; v_gene: TRBV6-1; d_gene: TRBD2; j_gene: TRBJ2-3; CDR3nt: TGTGCCAGCAGTGGGGGACTAGCGGGATTCACAGATACGCAGTATTTT; CDR3aa: CASSGGLAGFTDTQYF
abundance: few; v_gene: TRBV6-1; d_gene: TRBD2; j_gene: TRBJ2-1; CDR3nt: TGTGCCAGCAGGTTTAGCGGGAGCTCCTACAATGAGCAGTTCTTC; CDR3aa: CASRFSGSSYNEQFF
abundance: few; v_gene: TRBV6-5; d_gene: NA; j_gene: TRBJ1-6; CDR3nt: TGTGCCAGCAGTTACCGACAGAGCTCCTATAATTCACCCCTCCACTTT; CDR3aa: CASSYRQSSYNSPLHF
abundance: NA; v_gene: TRBV27; d_gene: NA; j_gene: TRBJ2-7; CDR3nt: TGTGCCGCGGGGCAGGGGGGCCGAGTCAAAGATACGCAGTACTTC; CDR3aa: CAAGQGGRVKDTQYF
abundance: NA; v_gene: TRBV11-2; d_gene: TRBD2; j_gene: TRBJ2-6; CDR3nt: TGTGCCAGCAGCGTTAGGACTAGCGCGCCCGGGGCCAACGTCCTGACTTTC; CDR3aa: CASSVRTSAPGANVLTF
abundance: NA; v_gene: TRBV3-1; d_gene: TRBD2; j_gene: TRBJ2-4; CDR3nt: TGTGCCAGCGGGGTCGGGGGGGGTGCCCAAGACATTCAGTACTTC; CDR3aa: CASGVGGGAQDIQYF